This TCR beta chain was sequenced for a study of blood T cell repertoires in COVID-19. For the study at large: Samples of COVID-19 (acute and convalescent) were obtained from the United States, Italy and Spain. PBMCs, B-cell-depleted T cells, or T cells were the source of the cDNA or gDNA that made up the material.

The V gene's germline CDR1 is SGHRS and CDR2 YFSETQ. V was cut by 0 bases and J by 4 bases, with 7 bases left in between. The CDR3 extends over 14 amino acids. Generated by immunoSEQ multiplex PCR, the TCRdb table keeps only in-frame clones and is missing some. In the table there are about 190,000 clones, 88% of which are singletons. V usage is TRBV5-1 and J usage is TRBJ2-2; no definite D call. Sequencing was done on a sample of peripheral blood. The origin of this receptor is a man in his late teens or twenties with active or convalescent COVID-19. This CDR3 is CASSLADITGELFF. The CDR3 DNA follows: TGCGCCAGCAGCTTGGCAGACATCACCGGGGAGCTGTTTTTT.